The next 21 T cell receptor beta chains were all read from a single sample in a study of human T cells and chemical hapten exposure. Unfractionated whole blood yielded the extracted total RNA. From the 5' RACE reads, TCRdb called clonotypes with MiXCR, one entry per CDR3 protein. The sample carries roughly 81,000 distinct CDR3 sequences, 7% to 8% recorded once. The receptors stem from a male donor in good health.

This chain connects TRBV5-4 to TRBJ2-7, with D unclear. The CDR3 is made up of 14 amino acids. Trimming left V 3 bases short and J 5 bases short, with 15 bases between. Germline V CDR1 and CDR2: SGHNT, YYREEE (reference sequence). The CDR3 spells CASSSWTRLDEQYF. The CDR3 coding sequence is TGTGCCAGCAGCTCCTGGACCCGTTTGGACGAGCAGTACTTC. Complete variable domain (other parts from reference TRBV5-4 and TRBJ2-7): ETGVTQSPTHLIKTRGQQVTLRCSSQSGHNTVSWYQQALGQGPQFIFQYYREEENGRGNFPPRFSGLQFPNYSSELNVNALELDDSALYLCASSSWTRLDEQYFGPGTRLTVT.

DNA for the CDR3: TGTGCCACCAGTGCTCCCGGGACAGGGAAGACCGGGGAGCTGTTTTTT. It codes for CATSAPGTGKTGELFF. The chain carries TRBV24-1 and TRBJ2-2, with 9 bases fitting TRBD1. The V segment lost 5 bases and the J segment 5 bases; nucleotides outside the gene matches: 8. The CDR3 covers 16 residues. Germline V gene data show CDR1 as KGHDR and CDR2 as SFDVKD.

In this sample, this clonotype turned up many times. This rearrangement joins TRBV6-4 to TRBJ2-2; D uncertain. CDR3 length equals 13 residues. The germline CDR1 and CDR2 sequences are MRHNA and SNTAGT. V lost 5 bases and J 1 base, leaving 5 bases between the germline ends. CDR3 protein: CASSNRNTGELFF. Written as DNA, the CDR3 is TGTGCCAGCAGTAACAGGAACACCGGGGAGCTGTTTTTT.

At least ten counts were recorded for this clonotype. The V gene is TRBV12-3 or TRBV12-4, the J gene TRBJ1-1; the D gene is possibly TRBD1 (5 bases). Trimming removed 4 bases at V and 4 bases at J, with 13 bases between. This CDR3 region has 14 residues. The CDR3 coding sequence is TGTGCCAGCAGTTATACTGAGGGACGCACTGAAGCTTTCTTT. It translates to CASSYTEGRTEAFF.

This clonotype occurred many times. The rearrangement joins TRBV11-2 to TRBJ2-3; 8 bases match TRBD2. The V gene's germline CDR1 is SGHAT and CDR2 FQNNGV. V was pared by 2 bases and J by 3 bases, with 10 bases of the junction left unmatched. The CDR3 sequence is 17 residues long. The CDR3 sequence: CASSLNGLAGNTDTQYF. The CDR3 nucleotides are TGTGCCAGCAGCTTAAACGGTCTAGCGGGTAATACAGATACGCAGTATTTT.

V and J are TRBV7-8 and TRBJ2-6; D may be TRBD1 (5 bases). There are 15 residues in the CDR3. The V end lost 4 bases, the J end lost 1 base, and 8 bases lay between the germline ends. Germline loops: CDR1 SGHVS, CDR2 FQNEAQ. This CDR3 reads CASSSSGSGANVLTF. The DNA for the CDR3 is TGTGCCAGCAGCTCGTCAGGGTCTGGGGCCAACGTCCTGACTTTC.

The chain has TRBV7-3 and TRBJ1-1; possibly TRBD1 for D (5 bases). Germline loops: CDR1 SGHTA, CDR2 FQGTGA. This CDR3 region has 15 residues. V lost 4 bases and J lost 1, with 13 bases in between. CDR3 in DNA: TGTGCCAGCAGCTACGGGTGGGGGGGGAACACTGAAGCTTTCTTT. Translation: CASSYGWGGNTEAFF.

This clonotype was seen more than once but under ten times. The chain links TRBV29-1 to TRBJ1-2, with unresolved D. This CDR3 contains 12 residues. The V end lost 7 bases, the J end lost 2 bases, and 11 bases lay between the germline ends. Per the germline V gene, CDR1 is SQVTM and CDR2 is ANQGSEA. The CDR3 coding sequence is TGCAGCGCCCTGGGCCGGAACTATGGCTACACCTTC. Translating it yields CSALGRNYGYTF.

This clonotype has a count of ten or more. The genes are TRBV12-3 or TRBV12-4 and TRBJ1-2, with a tentative D call TRBD1 (5 bases). The CDR3 runs to 13 residues. V dropped 3 bases and J dropped 3 bases, with 8 bases sitting between them. The DNA of the CDR3 is TGTGCCAGCAGTTTGGGCAGGGACTATGGCTACACCTTC. Translated, it gives CASSLGRDYGYTF.

This clonotype was recorded many times. V and J are TRBV3-1 and TRBJ2-5; D unresolved. Germline values: CDR1 LGHDT, CDR2 YNNKEL (reference sequence). The CDR3 sequence is 13 residues long. The V end was cut by 0 bases, the J end by 5 bases, with 7 bases between. CDR3 coding DNA: TGTGCCAGCAGCCAAGATGGGATGGAGACCCAGTACTTC. Its protein product is CASSQDGMETQYF.

This clonotype has at least ten counts. The chain employs TRBV15 and TRBJ1-1; D unresolved. The V end lost 0 bases, the J end lost 6 bases, and 11 bases lay between the germline ends. Germline lookup yields CDR1 LNHNV and CDR2 YYDKDF (reference sequence). This CDR3 contains 14 residues. The DNA of the CDR3 is TGTGCCACCAGCAGAGAACCGGGAATCTCTGAAGCTTTCTTT. Its protein product is CATSREPGISEAFF.

The CDR3 spells CASSYRTLAKNIQYF. CDR3 nucleotide sequence: TGTGCCAGCAGTTATCGTACTTTAGCCAAAAACATTCAGTACTTC. V and J are TRBV6-2 or TRBV6-3 and TRBJ2-4; no firm D call. Germline V gene data show CDR1 as MNHEY and CDR2 as SVGEGT. Trimming removed 3 bases at V and 0 bases at J, with 9 bases between. The CDR3 is 15 residues long.

In its sample, this clonotype was seen a few times. The gene calls are TRBV20-1 and TRBJ2-7; tentatively, D is TRBD2 (6 bases). This CDR3 contains 15 residues. Germline V lookup: CDR1 DFQATT, CDR2 SNEGSKA (reference sequence). The V gene lost 0 bases and the J gene lost 1 base, with 13 bases spanning the gap. This chain's CDR3 is CSARDRRGASYEQYF. DNA of the CDR3: TGCAGTGCTAGAGATCGGAGGGGCGCTTCCTACGAGCAGTACTTC.

The table lists this clonotype with a few counts. The chain links TRBV5-5 to TRBJ1-6; tentatively, D is TRBD1 (5 bases). Between the trimmed V and J ends, which lost 3 bases and 0 bases, there was a span of 13 bases. CDR1 SGHKS and CDR2 YYEKEE come from the germline V gene (reference sequence). CDR3 size: 17 residues. The CDR3 spells CASSSGTVSSYNSPLHF. The CDR3 DNA follows: TGTGCCAGCAGCTCCGGGACGGTGAGCTCCTATAATTCACCCCTCCACTTT.

Many counts were recorded for this clonotype. The chain is built from TRBV27 and TRBJ1-4; 8 nucleotides line up with TRBD1. CDR3 size: 15 residues. CDR1 is MNHEY and CDR2 is SMNVEV in the germline V gene (reference sequence). J was trimmed by 2 bases and V by 5 bases; bases with no gene match: 4. DNA for the CDR3: TGTGCCAGCAGTCGACAGGGGTTCACTAATGAAAAACTGTTTTTT. This codes for CASSRQGFTNEKLFF.

This clonotype appeared many times. V gene TRBV9 combines with J gene TRBJ2-3, with 7 bases fitting TRBD1. Germline CDR1 and CDR2: SGDLS and YYNGEE. With V trimmed by 4 bases and J by 4 bases, 9 bases remained unmatched. This CDR3 has 15 residues. The CDR3 DNA follows: TGTGCCAGCAGCCCCCGACAGGGAAGCCCAGATACGCAGTATTTT. Protein sequence: CASSPRQGSPDTQYF.

As DNA, the CDR3 is TGTGCCAGCAGTTGGGGGACAGGGGTAGAGACCCAGTACTTC. The encoded protein is CASSWGTGVETQYF. The chain has TRBV6-5 and TRBJ2-5, with 10 bases that match TRBD1. Germline-derived CDR1 and CDR2 are MNHEY and SVGAGI. Unmatched junction bases numbered 3, after V lost 4 bases and J lost 4 bases. The CDR3 runs 14 residues.

This clonotype showed up many times. The chain joins TRBV20-1 to TRBJ2-1; TRBD2 agrees at 7 bases. This CDR3 region has 18 residues. J gave up 0 bases and V 0 bases, and 11 bases lay outside the gene matches. CDR1 and CDR2 (germline): DFQATT, SNEGSKA (reference sequence). The CDR3 region has the DNA TGCAGTGCTAGAGATCGTGGAGCGGGGTCGAGCTCCTACAATGAGCAGTTCTTC. Translation: CSARDRGAGSSSYNEQFF.

The chain combines TRBV5-1 with TRBJ2-7, with D hard to call. Germline lookup yields CDR1 SGHRS and CDR2 YFSETQ. V lost 0 bases and J 2 bases, leaving 9 bases between the germline ends. The CDR3 covers 14 residues. In nucleotides, the CDR3 is TGCGCCAGCAGCTTGGTGCCGGAGACCTACGAGCAGTACTTC. Protein product: CASSLVPETYEQYF.

This clonotype was counted ten times or more. The chain is built from TRBV7-2 and TRBJ2-3; a possible D gene is TRBD2 (5 bases). Germline V CDR1 and CDR2: SGHTA, FQGNSA. The CDR3 is made up of 12 amino acids. V was clipped by 4 bases and J by 8 bases, with 10 bases between them. The CDR3 loop is CASSSERSTQYF. For the CDR3, the DNA is TGTGCCAGCAGCTCCGAGCGGAGTACGCAGTATTTT.

This clonotype was picked up many times. The chain is built from TRBV6-5 and TRBJ2-2; 10 nucleotides agree with TRBD2. V gave up 9 bases and J gave up 0 bases; unmatched junction bases: 13. Germline V gene data show CDR1 as MNHEY and CDR2 as SVGAGI. This CDR3 has 18 residues. CDR3: CASTGASGGRANTGELFF. Here the CDR3 DNA reads TGTGCCAGTACCGGAGCTAGCGGGGGCCGAGCGAACACCGGGGAGCTGTTTTTT.